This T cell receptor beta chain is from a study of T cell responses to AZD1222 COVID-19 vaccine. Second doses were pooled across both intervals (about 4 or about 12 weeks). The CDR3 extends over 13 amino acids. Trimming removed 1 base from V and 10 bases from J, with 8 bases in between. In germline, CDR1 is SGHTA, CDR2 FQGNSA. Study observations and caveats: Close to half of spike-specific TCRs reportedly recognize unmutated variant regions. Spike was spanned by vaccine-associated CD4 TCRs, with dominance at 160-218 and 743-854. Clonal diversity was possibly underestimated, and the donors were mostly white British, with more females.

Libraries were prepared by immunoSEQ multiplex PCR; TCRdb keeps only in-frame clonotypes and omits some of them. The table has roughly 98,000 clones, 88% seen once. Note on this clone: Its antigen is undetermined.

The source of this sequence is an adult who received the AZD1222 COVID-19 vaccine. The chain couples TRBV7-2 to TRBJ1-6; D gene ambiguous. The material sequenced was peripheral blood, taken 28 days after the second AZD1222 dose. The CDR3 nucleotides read TGTGCCAGCAGCTTAGTCACTCGGTCACCCCTCCACTTT. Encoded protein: CASSLVTRSPLHF.